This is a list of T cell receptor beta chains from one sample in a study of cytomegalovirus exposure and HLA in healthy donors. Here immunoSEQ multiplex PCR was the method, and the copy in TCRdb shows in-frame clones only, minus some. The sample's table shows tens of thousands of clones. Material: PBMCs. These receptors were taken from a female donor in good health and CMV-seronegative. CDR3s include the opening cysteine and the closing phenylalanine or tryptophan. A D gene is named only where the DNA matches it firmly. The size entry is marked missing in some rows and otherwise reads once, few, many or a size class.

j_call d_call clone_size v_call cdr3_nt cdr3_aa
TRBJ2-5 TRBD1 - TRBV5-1 TGCGCCAGCAGCGACCCAGGGGGCCCAGAGACCCAGTACTTC CASSDPGGPETQYF
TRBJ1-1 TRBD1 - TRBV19 TGTGCCAGTAGTGGGACAGTCGCACTGCCGTCGGAAGCTTTCTTT CASSGTVALPSEAFF
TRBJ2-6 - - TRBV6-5 TGTGCCAGCAGTTACGCGGGATTTCCTGGGGCCAACGTCCTGACTTTC CASSYAGFPGANVLTF
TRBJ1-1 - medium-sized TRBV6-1 TGTGCCAGCAGTGTAGGGGGGGCTAAAGCTTTCTTT CASSVGGAKAFF
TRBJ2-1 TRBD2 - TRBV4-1 TGCGCCAGCAGGAGAGCGGGGGGAGTCGAGGAGCAGTTCTTC CASRRAGGVEEQFF
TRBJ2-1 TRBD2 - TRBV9 TGTGCCAGCAGCGCGACTAGCGGGAGTAGGGAGCAGTTCTTC CASSATSGSREQFF
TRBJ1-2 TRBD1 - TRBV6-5 TGTGCCAGCAGGTGGGGGACAGCACCTAACTATGGCTACACCTTC CASRWGTAPNYGYTF
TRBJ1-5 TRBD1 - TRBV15 TGTGCCACCAGCAGGGGGGGGACAGGGTCCCAGCATTTT CATSRGGTGSQHF
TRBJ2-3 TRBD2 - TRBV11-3 TGTGCCAGCAGCATGAGCGGGAGCGCAGATACGCAGTATTTT CASSMSGSADTQYF
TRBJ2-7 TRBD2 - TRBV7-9 TGTGCCAGCAGCTTCTCTAGCGGGAGGGCCGTCGAGCAGTACTTC CASSFSSGRAVEQYF
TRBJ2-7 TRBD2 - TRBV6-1 TGTGCCAGCAGTGTCCCGGGGGGTAGCGCCTACGAGCAGTACTTC CASSVPGGSAYEQYF
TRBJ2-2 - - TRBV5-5 TGTGCCAGCAGCTTGGTACAGGGGAACACCGGGGAGCTGTTTTTT CASSLVQGNTGELFF
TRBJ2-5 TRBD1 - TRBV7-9 TGTGCCAGCAGCTTAGAGGGACAGCCGAGCCAAGAGACCCAGTACTTC CASSLEGQPSQETQYF
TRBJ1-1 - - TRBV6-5 TGTGCCAGCAGTTACTCGGGGCAGTTTAACACTGAAGCTTTCTTT CASSYSGQFNTEAFF
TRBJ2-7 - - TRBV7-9 TGTGCCAGCAGCTTAGGTCAAAGCGCCTACGAGCAGTACTTC CASSLGQSAYEQYF
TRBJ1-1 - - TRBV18 TGTGCCAGCTCACCCGGACAAAGAGACACTGAAGCTTTCTTT CASSPGQRDTEAFF
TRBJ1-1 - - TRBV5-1 TGCGCCAGCGTAGGTGGGGGAGGCACTGAAGCTTTCTTT CASVGGGGTEAFF
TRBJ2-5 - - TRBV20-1 TGCAGTGTTAGATCAGGGAACTCCCAGTACTTC CSVRSGNSQYF
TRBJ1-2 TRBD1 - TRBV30 TGTGCCTGGAATCGGGACAGGGCCAACTATGGCTACACCTTC CAWNRDRANYGYTF
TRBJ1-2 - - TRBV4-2 TGTGCCAGCAGCTCGCCTGGGGGGGCGACAAACTATGGCTACACCTTC CASSSPGGATNYGYTF
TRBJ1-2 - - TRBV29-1 TGCAGCACAGCGGGGGGTGGTGGCTACACCTTC CSTAGGGGYTF
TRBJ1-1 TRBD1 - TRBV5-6 TGTGCCAGCAGCAGATACCGGGACAGGGTTTGGACTGAAGCTTTCTTT CASSRYRDRVWTEAFF
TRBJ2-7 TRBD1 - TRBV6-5 TGTGCCAGCAGCCAGACAGGGACGGAGCAGTACTTC CASSQTGTEQYF
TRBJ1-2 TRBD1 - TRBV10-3 TGTGCCATCAGTGTTGGACAGGGGCAGTCAGGCTACACCTTC CAISVGQGQSGYTF
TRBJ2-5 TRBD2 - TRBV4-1 TGCGCCAGCAGCCAAGATAAAGCAGCGGGGGGTTTGGAGACCCAGTACTTC CASSQDKAAGGLETQYF
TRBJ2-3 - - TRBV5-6 TGTGCCAGCAGCTTGGGAGAGGCCAGTCTCTTGCTCACAGATACGCAGTATTTT CASSLGEASLLLTDTQYF
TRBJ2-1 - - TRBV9 TGTGCCAGCAGCGTAGGTGAGGGAGAGCAGTTCTTC CASSVGEGEQFF
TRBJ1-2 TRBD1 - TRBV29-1 TGCAGTGATCTACAGGGGGCGTTTGGCTACACCTTC CSDLQGAFGYTF
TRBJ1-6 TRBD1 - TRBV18 TGTGCCAGCTCACCCCGACAGGGGCCTGAACCCCTCCACTTT CASSPRQGPEPLHF
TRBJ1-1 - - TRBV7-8 TGTGCCAGCAGCCCTCCTTTTCTGGCCACTGAAGCTTTCTTT CASSPPFLATEAFF
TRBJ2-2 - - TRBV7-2 TGTGCCAGCACCCTGAACACCGGGGAGCTGTTTTTT CASTLNTGELFF
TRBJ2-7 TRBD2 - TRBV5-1 TGCGCCAGCAGCCGGGAGCAGCGGGGGCCTCTCCGCGAGCAGTACTTC CASSREQRGPLREQYF
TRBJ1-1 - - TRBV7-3 TGTGCCAGCAGCCCAACAGGGCCTAACACTGAAGCTTTCTTT CASSPTGPNTEAFF
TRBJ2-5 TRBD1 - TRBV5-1 TGCGCCAGCAGCTTGGAGGGACAGGGAACGACCCAAGAGACCCAGTACTTC CASSLEGQGTTQETQYF
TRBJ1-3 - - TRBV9 TGTGCCAGCAGCCGTACAGGTCCCCGCTTTGGAAACACCATATATTTT CASSRTGPRFGNTIYF
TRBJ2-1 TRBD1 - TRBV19 TGTGCCAGTAGTATAGTTCCGGGACAGGGGTGGAATGAGCAGTTCTTC CASSIVPGQGWNEQFF
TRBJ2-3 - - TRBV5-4 TGTGCCAGCAGCTTGCGGGGGAAGCAAGATACGCAGTATTTT CASSLRGKQDTQYF
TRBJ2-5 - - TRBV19 TGTGCCAGTAGTATAGGAGGAGGCTCCCCGGAGACCCAGTACTTC CASSIGGGSPETQYF
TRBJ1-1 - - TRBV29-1 TGCAGCGTAGGGAACAGGCTAAGCTCGAACACTGAAGCTTTCTTT CSVGNRLSSNTEAFF
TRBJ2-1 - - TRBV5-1 TGCGCCAGCAGTTATCCCCCGGCGGGCGCTCCGAATGAGCAGTTCTTC CASSYPPAGAPNEQFF
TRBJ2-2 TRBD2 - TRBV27 TGTGCCAGCAGTTTATTTAGCGGGGGAACTACCGGGGAGCTGTTTTTT CASSLFSGGTTGELFF
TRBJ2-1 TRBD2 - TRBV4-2 TGTGCCAGCAGCCAAGACGGGCTAGCGGGAAGCAATGAGCAGTTCTTC CASSQDGLAGSNEQFF
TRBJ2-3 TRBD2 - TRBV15 TGTGCCACCAGCAGAGGGACTAGCGGGGCAGATACGCAGTATTTT CATSRGTSGADTQYF
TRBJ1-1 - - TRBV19 TGTGCCAGTCAGGGACTTATGAACACTGAAGCTTTCTTT CASQGLMNTEAFF
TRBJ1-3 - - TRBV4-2 TGTGCCAGCAGCCACCGAGGAGACTCAGAAAACACCATATATTTT CASSHRGDSENTIYF
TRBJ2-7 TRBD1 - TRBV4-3 TGCGCCAGCAGCCAAGATTTAGGGACAGGGTATTACGAGCAGTACTTC CASSQDLGTGYYEQYF
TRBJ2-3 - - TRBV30 TGTGCCTGGAGTGTAAGCCCAGATACGCAGTATTTT CAWSVSPDTQYF
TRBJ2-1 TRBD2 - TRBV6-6 TGTGCCAGCAGTAGGACTAGCTCCCTCGATGAGCAGTTCTTC CASSRTSSLDEQFF
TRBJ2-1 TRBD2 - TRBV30 TGTGCCTGGGCCGGACTAGCGACTGACAATGAGCAGTTCTTC CAWAGLATDNEQFF
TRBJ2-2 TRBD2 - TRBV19 TGTGCCAGTACGAGCGGGAGGGAGGCCGGGGAGCTGTTTTTT CASTSGREAGELFF
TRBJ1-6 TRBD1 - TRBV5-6 TGTGCCAGCAGCTTGGGGGACAGGGCTAATTCACCCCTCCACTTT CASSLGDRANSPLHF
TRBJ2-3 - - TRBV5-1 TGCGCCAGCAGCCTCCGGGACAACACAGATACGCAGTATTTT CASSLRDNTDTQYF
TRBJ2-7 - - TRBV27 TGTGCCAGCAGTTTGCTTGAGGGAATGAGCGAGCAGTACTTC CASSLLEGMSEQYF
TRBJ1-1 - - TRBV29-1 TGCAGCGCTACGAAATCGGGGGTGGACACTGAAGCTTTCTTT CSATKSGVDTEAFF
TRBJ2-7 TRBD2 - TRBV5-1 TGCGCCAGCAGCCCGGGACTAGCGGCTGGCTCCTACGAGCAGTACTTC CASSPGLAAGSYEQYF
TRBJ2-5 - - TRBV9 TGTGCCAGCAGCGACGGGAGACCCGAAGGGGCCCAGTACTTC CASSDGRPEGAQYF
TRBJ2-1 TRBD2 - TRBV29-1 TGCAGCGTGGTGATATGGGCTAGCGGGAGGAGCTCCTACAATGAGCAGTTCTTC CSVVIWASGRSSYNEQFF
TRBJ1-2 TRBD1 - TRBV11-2 TGTGCCAGCAGCTTAAGCCCACAGGGGCCTGGCTACACCTTC CASSLSPQGPGYTF
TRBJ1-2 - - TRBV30 TGTGCCTGGAGTGGGCCGGAGGGGAGGCATGGCTACACCTTC CAWSGPEGRHGYTF
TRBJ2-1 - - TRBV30 TGTGCCTGGAGTACCGGACAGAGCTCCTACAATGAGCAGTTCTTC CAWSTGQSSYNEQFF